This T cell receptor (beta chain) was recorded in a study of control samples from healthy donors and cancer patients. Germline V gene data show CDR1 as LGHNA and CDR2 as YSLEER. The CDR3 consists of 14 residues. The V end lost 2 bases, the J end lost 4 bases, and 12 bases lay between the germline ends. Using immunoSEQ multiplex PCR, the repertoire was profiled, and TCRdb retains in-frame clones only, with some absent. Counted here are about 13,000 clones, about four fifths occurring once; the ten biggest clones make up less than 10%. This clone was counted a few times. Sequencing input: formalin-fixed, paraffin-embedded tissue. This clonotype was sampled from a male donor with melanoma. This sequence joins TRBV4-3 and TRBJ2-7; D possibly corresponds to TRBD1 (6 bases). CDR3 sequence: CASSQNTGWYEQYF. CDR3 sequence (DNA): TGCGCCAGCAGCCAAAATACAGGGTGGTACGAGCAGTACTTC.